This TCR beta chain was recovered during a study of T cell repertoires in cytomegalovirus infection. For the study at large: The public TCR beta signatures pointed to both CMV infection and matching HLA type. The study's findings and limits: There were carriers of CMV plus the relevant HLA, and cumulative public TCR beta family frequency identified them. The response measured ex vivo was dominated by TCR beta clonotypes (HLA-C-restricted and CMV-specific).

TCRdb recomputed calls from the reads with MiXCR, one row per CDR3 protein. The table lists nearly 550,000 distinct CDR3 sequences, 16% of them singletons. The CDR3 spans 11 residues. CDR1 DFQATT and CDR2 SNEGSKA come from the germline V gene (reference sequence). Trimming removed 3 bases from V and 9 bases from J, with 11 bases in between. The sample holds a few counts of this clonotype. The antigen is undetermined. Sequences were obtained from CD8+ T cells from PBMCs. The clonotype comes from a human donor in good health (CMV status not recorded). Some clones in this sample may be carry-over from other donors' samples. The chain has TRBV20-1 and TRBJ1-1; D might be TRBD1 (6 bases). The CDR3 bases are TGCAGTGCTAGGCCGGGACACAAAGCTTTCTTT. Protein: CSARPGHKAFF.